Listed below are T cell receptor beta chains from one sample, sequenced in a study of T cell responses to AZD1222 COVID-19 vaccine. Clones were read by immunoSEQ multiplex PCR, and TCRdb kept only the in-frame ones, dropping some. The sample includes about 100,000 clones, about 90% of them seen just once. Material: peripheral blood, obtained on day 0 of AZD1222 vaccination. The receptors here all came from an adult in good health. Each CDR3 is given without its conserved first and last residue. A clone size is listed for some rows: how often the clone was seen (once, few, many), or a class if it is expanded.

clone_size	v_call	j_call	cdr3_aa
.	TRBV7-6	TRBJ1-5	ASSREGSNQPQH
few	TRBV30	TRBJ2-1	AWSVLRTRLGEQF
few	TRBV7-8	TRBJ1-5	ASSSGQGANGNQPQH
.	TRBV30	TRBJ1-1	AWKGQGDTEAF
.	TRBV5-1	TRBJ1-5	ASSLAPGVNQPQH
.	TRBV3-1/TRBV3-2	TRBJ2-4	ASSRGGQGPKNIQY
.	TRBV5-1	TRBJ2-3	ASSLAGTGEDTQY
.	TRBV27	TRBJ2-1	ASRLSSGEGRGEQF
.	TRBV28	TRBJ2-2	ASSYALGYAGELF
.	TRBV10-3	TRBJ2-1	ATAQGTNSYNEQF
once	TRBV6-1	TRBJ1-5	ASNEQGSNQPQH
.	TRBV7-9	TRBJ2-7	ASSLLPLEQY
.	TRBV27	TRBJ2-7	ASSLQGNEQY
few	TRBV7-9	TRBJ1-2	ASSPPGQGYGYT
.	TRBV2	TRBJ1-2	ASSRDRGRSDYGYT
.	TRBV6-5	TRBJ1-6	ASSSGTGRYNSPLH
.	TRBV3-1/TRBV3-2	TRBJ1-2	ASSIQGTNYGYT
.	TRBV4-2	TRBJ2-5	ASSQRELASSGETQY
.	TRBV3-1/TRBV3-2	TRBJ2-2	ASSQLQPTGELF
.	TRBV19	TRBJ2-7	ASSKILDSAYEQY
few	TRBV5-1	TRBJ1-2	ASSLAAGSDGYT
.	TRBV27	TRBJ2-5	ASSLSYGAGKETQY
.	TRBV5-5	TRBJ1-1	ASRNSPGQGTMNTEAF
.	TRBV7-8	TRBJ2-6	ASLGGGGDSGANVLT
once	TRBV7-2	TRBJ1-4	ASSLGGAANEKLF
.	TRBV6-5	TRBJ1-1	ASSYSEGNTEAF
once	TRBV28	TRBJ1-4	ASSTGNEKLF